Sequencing of this T cell receptor beta chain was carried out in a study of blood T cell repertoires in COVID-19. At the level of the study: Italy, Spain and the United States were the sources of the convalescent and acute COVID-19 samples.

The cohort comprised adults aged about 18 to 90 years residing in about two dozen US areas. Germline trimming cut 6 bases from V and 5 bases from J; bases unmatched to any gene: 8. The CDR3 runs to 15 residues. The germline gives CDR1 MDHEN, CDR2 SYDVKM. Study processing details: The assay estimated nucleated cells by amplifying reference gene primers. TCRdb's copy holds only in-frame clones and misses some; the assay was immunoSEQ multiplex PCR. That table furnishes V, J and clone size, whereas the DNA furnished D and trimming. The sample has over 350,000 clones, 70% to 90% seen once; the top ten hold roughly 1.9%.

The origin of this receptor is a young woman with acute COVID-19. The chain carries TRBV28 and TRBJ2-7; 12 positions agree with TRBD2. Sequences were obtained from PBMCs or T cells enriched from blood (not recorded which). In DNA form, the CDR3 reads TGTGCCAGCAGCACTCTAGCGGGAGGGTCCCACGAGCAGTACTTC. It translates to CASSTLAGGSHEQYF.